The 23 T cell receptor beta chains below all came from one sample that was sequenced in a study of monozygotic twins with inflammatory bowel disease. With the 5' RACE reads reprocessed, TCRdb shows one record per CDR3 protein and no DNA. The table lists 200,000 to 250,000 distinct CDR3 sequences. The sequenced material came from blood. The receptors derive from a human donor with ulcerative colitis or Crohn's disease, or a healthy co-twin of an affected twin (not recorded which).

V usage is TRBV29-1 and J usage is TRBJ2-7. This CDR3 has 12 residues. CDR1 is SQVTM, CDR2 ANQGSEA, per germline. The CDR3 here is CSVLTHSYEQYF.

The V and J genes are TRBV27 and TRBJ1-5. The CDR3 runs to 17 residues. Germline V gene sequence: CDR1 MNHEY, CDR2 SMNVEV (reference sequence). CDR3 residues: CASSLFPVVGSNQPQHF.

The V call is TRBV20-1, the J call TRBJ2-2. The germline V gene encodes CDR1 DFQATT and CDR2 SNEGSKA (reference sequence). This CDR3 spans 12 amino acids. The CDR3 region is CSASRNGRELFF.

V usage is TRBV28 and J usage is TRBJ2-1. Germline-derived CDR1 and CDR2 are MDHEN and SYDVKM. The length of the CDR3 is 15 residues. This chain's CDR3 is CASTTRRSSYNEQFF.

CDR3 sequence: CATSAPWIKTTDTQYF. The J gene is TRBJ2-3, the V gene TRBV24-1; without DNA, the TCRdb call of TRBD1 cannot be checked. The germline V gene encodes CDR1 KGHDR and CDR2 SFDVKD. The CDR3 totals 16 residues.

The chain has TRBV10-3 and TRBJ2-3; TCRdb lists TRBD2, though no DNA is available to test this call. The germline V gene encodes CDR1 ENHRY and CDR2 SYGVKD. The CDR3 totals 14 residues. The CDR3 region is CAALAGGNTDTQYF.

The CDR3 protein is CASSLPPRGHTDTQYF. The chain links TRBV5-1 to TRBJ2-3; TCRdb proposes TRBD1, but this gene call is untestable without DNA. Germline CDR1 SGHRS, CDR2 YFSETQ. This CDR3 has 16 residues.

This sequence joins TRBV9 and TRBJ2-7; TCRdb's D call, TRBD2, is unchecked because there is no DNA. Per germline, CDR1 SGDLS and CDR2 YYNGEE. CDR3 length: 18 residues. The CDR3 loop is CASSVAGSDGGITYEQYF.

The CDR3 reads CSASQGEFGYTF. J is TRBJ1-2 and V is TRBV20-1; TCRdb names TRBD1, which stays unverified in the absence of DNA. Germline CDR1 DFQATT, CDR2 SNEGSKA (reference sequence). The CDR3 sequence is 12 residues long.

V and J are TRBV3-1 and TRBJ2-5; checking the TCRdb D call of TRBD1 is not possible without DNA. The germline CDR1 and CDR2 sequences are LGHDT and YNNKEL (reference sequence). The CDR3 has 14 amino acids. This chain's CDR3 is CASSQRTERETQYF.

The chain carries TRBV7-9 and TRBJ2-7; absent DNA, TCRdb's TRBD2 call cannot be checked. In germline, CDR1 is SEHNR, CDR2 FQNEAQ (reference sequence). This CDR3 has 15 residues. The CDR3 loop is CASSRVGGPENEQYF.

This chain joins TRBV12-3 or TRBV12-4 and TRBJ1-1; the TCRdb D gene call, TRBD1, has no DNA to confirm it. This CDR3 is 19 amino acids long. CDR3 residues: CASSEPDKRVGGRNTEAFF.

V and J are TRBV7-2 and TRBJ2-1. The CDR3 covers 13 residues. CDR1 and CDR2 from the germline V gene are SGHTA and FQGNSA. The CDR3 is CASSLEDADQQFF.

The chain couples TRBV4-2 to TRBJ1-1; TCRdb indicates TRBD1, and absent DNA this call remains unverified. CDR1 is LGHNA, CDR2 YNFKEQ, per germline. This CDR3 spans 16 amino acids. CDR3 sequence reads: CASSQTEGGRGTEAFF.

The rearrangement joins TRBV27 to TRBJ2-7; without DNA, the TCRdb call of TRBD1 cannot be checked. The CDR3 is 13 amino acids. Per the germline V gene, CDR1 is MNHEY and CDR2 is SMNVEV (reference sequence). The CDR3 loop reads CASSSTGFNEQYF.

The V gene is TRBV20-1, the J gene TRBJ1-6; TCRdb selects TRBD1, and the lack of DNA leaves this call unchecked. Germline V gene sequence: CDR1 DFQATT, CDR2 SNEGSKA (reference sequence). The CDR3 loop spans 14 amino acids. The CDR3 sequence is CSASGGGRYSPLHF.

The chain couples TRBV4-1 to TRBJ2-7; TCRdb's assignment of TRBD2 cannot be checked, as there is no DNA. From germline, CDR1 is MGHRA and CDR2 YSYEKL. This CDR3 has 15 amino acids. The CDR3 loop is CASSQEGRQAYEQYF.

The chain links TRBV28 to TRBJ1-4. Germline CDR1 is MDHEN and CDR2 is SYDVKM. The CDR3 extends over 13 amino acids. CDR3 amino acids: CASRPQGPGKLFF. Full variable domain (rest looked up from reference TRBV28 and TRBJ1-4): DVKVTQSSRYLVKRTGEKVFLECVQDMDHENMFWYRQDPGLGLRLIYFSYDVKMKEKGDIPEGYSVSREKKERFSLILESASTNQTSMYLCASRPQGPGKLFFGSGTQLSVL.

The chain couples TRBV12-3 or TRBV12-4 to TRBJ1-1; the D gene TCRdb calls, TRBD1, cannot be checked with no DNA. This CDR3 is built from 17 residues. This CDR3 is CASSSRPGTGEDTEAFF.

The chain is built from TRBV9 and TRBJ2-3; TCRdb's D call of TRBD2 is untestable without DNA. CDR1 and CDR2 (germline): SGDLS, YYNGEE. This CDR3 spans 14 amino acids. The CDR3 protein is CASSVEAGWDTQYF.

The CDR3 sequence: CASSFTGGEQYF. This rearrangement joins TRBV5-1 to TRBJ2-7; with no DNA, the TCRdb D assignment of TRBD1 cannot be verified. This CDR3 has 12 residues. Germline V gene sequence: CDR1 SGHRS, CDR2 YFSETQ.

J is TRBJ1-5 and V is TRBV6-2 or TRBV6-3. CDR1 and CDR2 from the germline V gene are MNHEY and SVGEGT. This CDR3 is 13 amino acids long. CDR3 region: CASRTEGNQPQHF.

The chain uses TRBV10-3 and TRBJ1-2. This CDR3 has 12 residues. Germline-derived CDR1 and CDR2 are ENHRY and SYGVKD. This chain's CDR3 is CAISGGMDGYTF.